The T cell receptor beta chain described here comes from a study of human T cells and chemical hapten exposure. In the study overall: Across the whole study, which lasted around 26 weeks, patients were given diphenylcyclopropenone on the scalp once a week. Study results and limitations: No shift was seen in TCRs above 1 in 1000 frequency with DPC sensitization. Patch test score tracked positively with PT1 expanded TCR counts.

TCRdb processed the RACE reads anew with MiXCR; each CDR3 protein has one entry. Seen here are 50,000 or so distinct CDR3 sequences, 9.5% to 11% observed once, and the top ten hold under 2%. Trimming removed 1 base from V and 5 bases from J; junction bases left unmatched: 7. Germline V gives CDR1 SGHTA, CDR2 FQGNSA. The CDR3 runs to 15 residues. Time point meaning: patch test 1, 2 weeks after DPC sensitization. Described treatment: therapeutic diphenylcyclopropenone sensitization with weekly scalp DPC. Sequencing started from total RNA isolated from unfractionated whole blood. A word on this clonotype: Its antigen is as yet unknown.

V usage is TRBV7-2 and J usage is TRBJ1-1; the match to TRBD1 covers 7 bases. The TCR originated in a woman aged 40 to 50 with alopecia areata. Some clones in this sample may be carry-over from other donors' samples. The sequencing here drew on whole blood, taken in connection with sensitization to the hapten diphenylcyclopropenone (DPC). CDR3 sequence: CASSLETGRLTEAFF. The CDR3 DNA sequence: TGTGCCAGCAGCTTAGAGACAGGGAGGTTAACTGAAGCTTTCTTT.